This TCR beta chain was observed in a study of CD8+ T cells in alopecia areata. On this clone itself: Its antigen is not known.

Study findings and constraints: Numerous clones, expanded in lesions, remained in scalp and blood during tofacitinib.

Described treatment: oral pan-JAK inhibitor, 5-10 mg twice daily. cDNA serving as the sequencing template came from extracted, reverse transcribed RNA. The data were produced by immunoSEQ multiplex PCR, yet TCRdb's version contains in-frame clones alone and is incomplete. This table holds tens of thousands of clones, over 25% found once. This TCR came from a human donor with alopecia areata. The sequencing here drew on CD8+ T cells sorted from blood, taken at week 4, from a patient treated with tofacitinib.

CDR3 loop: CASRPQGRPDTQYF. The CDR3 DNA sequence: TGTGCCAGCAGGCCACAGGGACGTCCAGATACGCAGTATTTT. This chain joins TRBV27 and TRBJ2-3; D is possibly TRBD1 (6 bases). Germline loops: CDR1 MNHEY, CDR2 SMNVEV (reference sequence). The V and J ends lost 6 bases and 4 bases respectively, with 14 bases between them. The CDR3 contains 14 residues.